Included here is one TCR beta chain sequence, with context. Via MiXCR, TCRdb re-called the RT-PCR reads, giving one row per CDR3 protein. The sample contains 550,000 to 750,000 distinct CDR3 sequences, about 14% of which appear only once. This CDR3 has 16 residues. The ends were cut back, 1 base at V and 5 bases at J, with 16 bases in the middle. Germline lookup yields CDR1 LGHNA and CDR2 YSLEER. This chain joins TRBV4-3 and TRBJ2-3; a weak D match, TRBD2 (5 bases). The TCR originated in a female donor in good health, serving as a healthy control. The specimen sequenced was memory CD4+ T cells from blood. In DNA, the CDR3 is TGCGCCAGCAGCCAAGCCCACCATCAACGGGGAGATACGCAGTATTTT. Translating gives CASSQAHHQRGDTQYF.